The rows below give T cell receptor beta chains drawn from one sample of a study of OX40 agonist ivuxolimab in advanced cancers. Clones were sequenced by immunoSEQ multiplex PCR, and TCRdb holds only the in-frame ones, with some missing. The sample includes 65,000 to 95,000 clones, roughly four fifths of them seen just once. The sample consisted of CD4+ or CD8+ T cells sorted from blood, taken in a trial of the OX40 agonist ivuxolimab. The receptor set was obtained from an adult with an advanced solid tumor such as melanoma, head and neck, liver or kidney cancer. Both conserved end residues are part of each CDR3. Fields, in order: CDR3 DNA, CDR3 protein, V gene, J gene, CDR3 length, clone size, D gene. The D gene is left open where the match is weak. Rows give clone size only sometimes, using once, few, many, or a class for an expanded clone.

TGTGCCAGCTCACCAGGACAGCAAGAGACCCAGTACTTC	CASSPGQQETQYF	TRBV18	TRBJ2-5	13	-	-
TGTGCCAGTAGCCAGAAGCGGGACCAAGAGACCCAGTACTTC	CASSQKRDQETQYF	TRBV7-2	TRBJ2-5	14	-	-
TGTGCCAGCAGCTATGACCAATGGGGGGGCGCGGGACAGTTCTTC	CASSYDQWGGAGQFF	TRBV7-2	TRBJ2-1	15	-	-
TGCGCCAGCAGCCTGGGACAGGCCACCGGGGTAGATACGCAGTATTTT	CASSLGQATGVDTQYF	TRBV5-1	TRBJ2-3	16	-	TRBD1
TGCAGTGCTAGAAGGGCCGAGCAGTACTTC	CSARRAEQYF	TRBV20-1	TRBJ2-7	10	-	-
TGCAGTGCCGAGGGGAGAGAGACCCAGTACTTC	CSAEGRETQYF	TRBV20-1	TRBJ2-5	11	-	-
TGCGCCAGCAGCTTGGAGATCACAGATACGCAGTATTTT	CASSLEITDTQYF	TRBV5-1	TRBJ2-3	13	-	-
TGTGCCACCGCGGGAGACTCCTACGAGCAGTACTTC	CATAGDSYEQYF	TRBV6-1	TRBJ2-7	12	-	TRBD2
TGTGCCAGCAGTGACCAGGGGTATGGAGGAAACACCATATATTTT	CASSDQGYGGNTIYF	TRBV2	TRBJ1-3	15	-	-
TGTGCCAGCAGCCAACAACAGGGGCAGCCCCAGCATTTT	CASSQQQGQPQHF	TRBV14	TRBJ1-5	13	-	TRBD1
TGTGCCAGTAGCCGAGGACTGTTTAACTATGGCTACACCTTC	CASSRGLFNYGYTF	TRBV19	TRBJ1-2	14	-	-
TGTGCCAGCATCCTGGGGGGACATCCCACAGATACGCAGTATTTT	CASILGGHPTDTQYF	TRBV28	TRBJ2-3	15	-	-
TGTGCCAGCAGCATAGGGGGGTTCAGCAATCAGCCCCAGCATTTT	CASSIGGFSNQPQHF	TRBV21-1	TRBJ1-5	15	-	-
TGTGCCAGCAGCTTAGCTGAATTTGCAGGGACAGCAAACACCGGGGAGCTGTTTTTT	CASSLAEFAGTANTGELFF	TRBV7-2	TRBJ2-2	19	-	TRBD1
TGTGCCAGCAGTTTGTCAGGGGTCGGCTACACCTTC	CASSLSGVGYTF	TRBV28	TRBJ1-2	12	once	-
TGCGCCAGCAGCCACCCGTCGAGGGGCAGCTACGAGCAGTACTTC	CASSHPSRGSYEQYF	TRBV4-1	TRBJ2-7	15	-	-
TGTGCTAGTGGTTTGCATTTAGCGGGAGGGTTTGTCGAGCAGTACTTC	CASGLHLAGGFVEQYF	TRBV12-5	TRBJ2-7	16	-	TRBD2
TGTGCCAGCAGTTCTCCCTGGGGTTGGGAGACCCAGTACTTC	CASSSPWGWETQYF	TRBV28	TRBJ2-5	14	once	-
TGTGCCACCCAAGGGACTACCGTCTACAATGAGCAGTTCTTC	CATQGTTVYNEQFF	TRBV6-6	TRBJ2-1	14	-	TRBD2
TGTGCTAGTGGCCGGGACGTCGGGGAGCTGTTTTTT	CASGRDVGELFF	TRBV12-5	TRBJ2-2	12	-	-
TGTGCCAGCAACCCACAGGGCGTAAGGACCGGGGAGCTGTTTTTT	CASNPQGVRTGELFF	TRBV7-2	TRBJ2-2	15	-	-
TGCGCCAGCAGCCGGCTAGCGGGAGTCTATGAGACCCAGTACTTC	CASSRLAGVYETQYF	TRBV4-1	TRBJ2-5	15	-	TRBD2
TGTGCCAGCAGCCTCCCCCCTCGAACGGGGGGAACCTACAATGAGCAGTTCTTC	CASSLPPRTGGTYNEQFF	TRBV5-6	TRBJ2-1	18	-	TRBD2
TGCGCCAGCAGCTTGGGGGGTCCCTACAATGAGCAGTTCTTC	CASSLGGPYNEQFF	TRBV5-1	TRBJ2-1	14	-	-
TGTGCCAGCTCACAGGATTTCAATCAGCCCCAGCATTTT	CASSQDFNQPQHF	TRBV18	TRBJ1-5	13	-	-
TGTGCCAGCAGTCGAAAAAGGGGGGTTCGAACAGATACGCAGTATTTT	CASSRKRGVRTDTQYF	TRBV7-2	TRBJ2-3	16	-	-
TGTGCCAGCAGGGGGGGATCGACAGGGACCGGGGAGCTGTTTTTT	CASRGGSTGTGELFF	TRBV2	TRBJ2-2	15	-	-
TGTGCCAGCAGCCCGGGGTTGAGAAACGAGCAGTACTTC	CASSPGLRNEQYF	TRBV5-5	TRBJ2-7	13	-	-
TGTGCCAGCAGCGGAGGGACGGGGAACACTGAAGCTTTCTTT	CASSGGTGNTEAFF	TRBV9	TRBJ1-1	14	few	-
TGCGCCAGCAGCTTGGTTCAGGGCGACACTGAAGCTTTCTTT	CASSLVQGDTEAFF	TRBV5-1	TRBJ1-1	14	-	-
TGTGCCAGTAGTATTTCCAGGGGAGGCACAGATACGCAGTATTTT	CASSISRGGTDTQYF	TRBV19	TRBJ2-3	15	-	-
TGTGCCAGCAGCGGCGACAGGGGCATGAACACTGAAGCTTTCTTT	CASSGDRGMNTEAFF	TRBV7-9	TRBJ1-1	15	-	TRBD1
TGTGCCAGCAGCTCCGGGACAGGGGCCTGGGGGCCATACGAGCAGTACTTC	CASSSGTGAWGPYEQYF	TRBV5-4	TRBJ2-7	17	-	TRBD1
TGTGCCAGTAGTATGAGGACAGATAGCAATCAGCCCCAGCATTTT	CASSMRTDSNQPQHF	TRBV19	TRBJ1-5	15	-	-
TGTGCCAGCAGCGGCCGCGCGGATAGCTCCTACAATGAGCAGTTCTTC	CASSGRADSSYNEQFF	TRBV11-2	TRBJ2-1	16	-	-
TGTGCCTGGAGCCGCGCGGTGGGTGGCTACACCTTC	CAWSRAVGGYTF	TRBV30	TRBJ1-2	12	-	-
TGTGCCAGCCCCCGTCAGTGGGAGACCCAGTACTTC	CASPRQWETQYF	TRBV7-3	TRBJ2-5	12	-	-
TGTGCCATCAGCGGGACTAGCGGGATAAAGCAGTTCTTC	CAISGTSGIKQFF	TRBV10-3	TRBJ2-1	13	few	TRBD2
TGTGCCTGGAGCCGCGGGCCGACCTATAATTCACCCCTCCACTTT	CAWSRGPTYNSPLHF	TRBV30	TRBJ1-6	15	-	-
TGTGCCAGCTCACCTCAAGGTCTATCCTACGAGCAGTACTTC	CASSPQGLSYEQYF	TRBV18	TRBJ2-7	14	-	-
TGTGCCAGCAGGCCCGGACAGGGTGCGTTAGTTGGCTACACCTTC	CASRPGQGALVGYTF	TRBV6-5	TRBJ1-2	15	-	TRBD1
TGTGCCAGCACCCGAAGACAGGGGTCCGAGCAGTACTTC	CASTRRQGSEQYF	TRBV6-5	TRBJ2-7	13	-	TRBD1